This is a list of T cell receptor beta chains from one sample in a study of blood T cell repertoires in COVID-19. Data came from immunoSEQ multiplex PCR; TCRdb stores just in-frame clones and leaves some out. The table records about 200,000 clones, around 85% of them present only once. The sequencing input was peripheral blood. Receptors originate from a man between 50 and 59 years old who had recovered from COVID-19. Both conserved end residues are part of each CDR3. A D gene is named only where the DNA matches it firmly. The size of a clone is reported for some rows only, either as once, few or many, or as a class for expanded clones.

j_gene: TRBJ1-1
abundance: NA
v_gene: TRBV11-2
d_gene: TRBD1
CDR3aa: CASSHNRGRIGTEAFF
CDR3nt: TGTGCCAGCAGCCACAACAGGGGGCGAATTGGCACTGAAGCTTTCTTT

j_gene: TRBJ2-1
abundance: NA
v_gene: TRBV11-2
d_gene: TRBD2
CDR3aa: CASSPAIAGISYNEQFF
CDR3nt: TGTGCCAGCAGCCCAGCAATAGCGGGAATCTCCTACAATGAGCAGTTCTTC

j_gene: TRBJ2-1
abundance: once
v_gene: TRBV27
d_gene: TRBD2
CDR3aa: CASSLYLAGGPAGEQFF
CDR3nt: TGTGCCAGCAGTTTATATCTCGCGGGAGGGCCCGCCGGCGAGCAGTTCTTC

j_gene: TRBJ1-5
abundance: NA
v_gene: TRBV6-5
d_gene: NA
CDR3aa: CASMELYSNQPQHF
CDR3nt: TGTGCCAGCATGGAGTTATATAGCAATCAGCCCCAGCATTTT

j_gene: TRBJ2-1
abundance: NA
v_gene: TRBV29-1
d_gene: NA
CDR3aa: CSVAGGRYEQFF
CDR3nt: TGCAGCGTCGCCGGAGGAAGGTATGAGCAGTTCTTC

j_gene: TRBJ2-7
abundance: NA
v_gene: TRBV19
d_gene: TRBD2
CDR3aa: CASSMVAGGSYEQYF
CDR3nt: TGTGCCAGTAGTATGGTAGCGGGAGGGAGCTACGAGCAGTACTTC

j_gene: TRBJ1-5
abundance: NA
v_gene: TRBV5-1
d_gene: TRBD1
CDR3aa: CASSSLRDRANQPQHF
CDR3nt: TGCGCCAGCAGCTCGCTCCGGGACAGGGCGAATCAGCCCCAGCATTTT

j_gene: TRBJ1-5
abundance: NA
v_gene: TRBV5-6
d_gene: NA
CDR3aa: CASSRTASGPQHF
CDR3nt: TGTGCCAGCAGCCGGACAGCGTCCGGGCCCCAGCATTTT

j_gene: TRBJ2-3
abundance: NA
v_gene: TRBV11-1
d_gene: TRBD2
CDR3aa: CASSPSGSPTDTQYF
CDR3nt: TGTGCCAGCAGCCCTAGCGGGTCCCCCACAGATACGCAGTATTTT

j_gene: TRBJ2-1
abundance: NA
v_gene: TRBV30
d_gene: TRBD2
CDR3aa: CALSGTSGRALYNEQFF
CDR3nt: TGTGCGCTATCCGGGACTAGCGGGAGGGCCCTCTACAATGAGCAGTTCTTC

j_gene: TRBJ2-3
abundance: medium-sized
v_gene: TRBV10-1
d_gene: NA
CDR3aa: CASSEGSGRTDTQYF
CDR3nt: TGCGCCAGCAGTGAGGGTAGCGGCCGTACGGATACGCAGTATTTT

j_gene: TRBJ1-6
abundance: NA
v_gene: TRBV12-3/TRBV12-4
d_gene: NA
CDR3aa: CASSPTRDSPLHF
CDR3nt: TGTGCCAGCAGTCCGACCAGGGATTCACCCCTCCACTTT

j_gene: TRBJ2-1
abundance: NA
v_gene: TRBV6-1
d_gene: TRBD2
CDR3aa: CASSDSGRVSYNEQFF
CDR3nt: TGTGCCAGCAGTGATAGCGGGAGAGTCTCCTACAATGAGCAGTTCTTC

j_gene: TRBJ2-5
abundance: NA
v_gene: TRBV24-1
d_gene: NA
CDR3aa: CATSYGRGTQYF
CDR3nt: TGTGCCACCAGTTATGGGCGGGGGACCCAGTACTTC

j_gene: TRBJ2-1
abundance: NA
v_gene: TRBV7-3
d_gene: NA
CDR3aa: CASSPRAGGWSYNEQFF
CDR3nt: TGTGCCAGCAGCCCCCGTGCCGGGGGATGGTCCTACAATGAGCAGTTCTTC

j_gene: TRBJ2-5
abundance: NA
v_gene: TRBV6-5
d_gene: TRBD1
CDR3aa: CASSAGTGLQETQYF
CDR3nt: TGTGCCAGCAGCGCCGGGACAGGGCTCCAAGAGACCCAGTACTTC

j_gene: TRBJ2-1
abundance: NA
v_gene: TRBV3-1/TRBV3-2
d_gene: TRBD2
CDR3aa: CASSQDQVTSGDNEQFF
CDR3nt: TGTGCCAGCAGCCAAGATCAAGTGACTAGCGGGGACAATGAGCAGTTCTTC

j_gene: TRBJ2-1
abundance: NA
v_gene: TRBV6-2/TRBV6-3
d_gene: NA
CDR3aa: CASSYPPLPFYNEQFF
CDR3nt: TGTGCCAGCAGTTACCCCCCCCTCCCTTTTTACAATGAGCAGTTCTTC

j_gene: TRBJ2-7
abundance: once
v_gene: TRBV20-1
d_gene: NA
CDR3aa: CSASSESSYEQYF
CDR3nt: TGCAGTGCTAGTTCTGAGAGCTCCTACGAGCAGTACTTC

j_gene: TRBJ2-1
abundance: NA
v_gene: TRBV11-2
d_gene: TRBD2
CDR3aa: CASSYGGRGWDEQFF
CDR3nt: TGTGCCAGCAGTTACGGCGGGAGGGGTTGGGATGAGCAGTTCTTC

j_gene: TRBJ2-7
abundance: once
v_gene: TRBV7-9
d_gene: TRBD2
CDR3aa: CASTRGESYEQYF
CDR3nt: TGTGCCAGCACCCGGGGGGAATCCTACGAGCAGTACTTC

j_gene: TRBJ2-4
abundance: NA
v_gene: TRBV4-1
d_gene: NA
CDR3aa: CASSQDYRRDKNIQYF
CDR3nt: TGCGCCAGCAGCCAAGATTACAGAAGAGATAAAAACATTCAGTACTTC

j_gene: TRBJ2-1
abundance: NA
v_gene: TRBV27
d_gene: NA
CDR3aa: CASSLYGLLGLASQKTDNEQFF
CDR3nt: TGTGCCAGCAGTTTATATGGCCTCCTCGGCCTAGCGTCTCAAAAAACGGACAATGAGCAGTTCTTC

j_gene: TRBJ1-6
abundance: NA
v_gene: TRBV9
d_gene: NA
CDR3aa: CASSDRQAPGSPLHF
CDR3nt: TGTGCCAGCAGCGATAGACAGGCGCCAGGTTCACCCCTCCACTTT

j_gene: TRBJ2-7
abundance: NA
v_gene: TRBV7-2
d_gene: TRBD2
CDR3aa: CASIAGLSYEQYF
CDR3nt: TGTGCCAGCATAGCGGGACTCTCCTACGAGCAGTACTTC

j_gene: TRBJ2-3
abundance: NA
v_gene: TRBV29-1
d_gene: TRBD1
CDR3aa: CSVGRDRLTDTQYF
CDR3nt: TGCAGCGTTGGACGGGACAGACTCACAGATACGCAGTATTTT

j_gene: TRBJ2-3
abundance: NA
v_gene: TRBV3-1/TRBV3-2
d_gene: TRBD1
CDR3aa: CASSQGTGEGWDTQYF
CDR3nt: TGTGCCAGCAGCCAAGGGACAGGGGAAGGTTGGGATACGCAGTATTTT

j_gene: TRBJ1-6
abundance: NA
v_gene: TRBV30
d_gene: TRBD1
CDR3aa: CAWTGTGNSPLHF
CDR3nt: TGTGCCTGGACCGGGACAGGGAATTCACCCCTCCACTTT

j_gene: TRBJ2-3
abundance: NA
v_gene: TRBV10-3
d_gene: TRBD2
CDR3aa: CAVRPAGGVDTQYF
CDR3nt: TGTGCCGTCCGTCCAGCGGGAGGGGTGGATACGCAGTATTTT

j_gene: TRBJ2-7
abundance: NA
v_gene: TRBV15
d_gene: NA
CDR3aa: CATSRDFRGPGEQYF
CDR3nt: TGTGCCACCAGCAGAGATTTTCGCGGTCCGGGAGAGCAGTACTTC

j_gene: TRBJ2-4
abundance: NA
v_gene: TRBV11-2
d_gene: NA
CDR3aa: CASSLNPPGAIQYF
CDR3nt: TGTGCCAGCAGCTTGAACCCGCCGGGTGCCATTCAGTACTTC

j_gene: TRBJ2-2
abundance: NA
v_gene: TRBV7-3
d_gene: NA
CDR3aa: CASSLDGTNTGELFF
CDR3nt: TGTGCCAGCAGCTTAGACGGGACGAACACCGGGGAGCTGTTTTTT

j_gene: TRBJ2-3
abundance: NA
v_gene: TRBV7-8
d_gene: TRBD2
CDR3aa: CASSPYHGRGTDTQYF
CDR3nt: TGTGCCAGCAGCCCCTATCACGGGAGGGGAACAGATACGCAGTATTTT

j_gene: TRBJ1-1
abundance: NA
v_gene: TRBV6-2/TRBV6-3
d_gene: NA
CDR3aa: CASSRQLKAFF
CDR3nt: TGTGCCAGCAGCCGACAGTTGAAAGCTTTCTTT

j_gene: TRBJ1-5
abundance: NA
v_gene: TRBV3-1/TRBV3-2
d_gene: NA
CDR3aa: CASSRGMSGQPQHF
CDR3nt: TGTGCCAGCAGCCGGGGCATGTCAGGGCAGCCCCAGCATTTT

j_gene: TRBJ2-7
abundance: NA
v_gene: TRBV7-8
d_gene: TRBD1
CDR3aa: CASSRTGGKEQYF
CDR3nt: TGTGCCAGCAGCCGGACAGGGGGTAAAGAGCAGTACTTC

j_gene: TRBJ1-6
abundance: NA
v_gene: TRBV6-5
d_gene: NA
CDR3aa: CASSSFVFNSPLHF
CDR3nt: TGTGCCAGCAGTTCTTTTGTCTTCAATTCACCCCTCCACTTT

j_gene: TRBJ2-1
abundance: NA
v_gene: TRBV28
d_gene: TRBD1
CDR3aa: CASSFTGGSYNEQFF
CDR3nt: TGTGCCAGCAGCTTTACAGGGGGCTCCTACAATGAGCAGTTCTTC

j_gene: TRBJ2-1
abundance: NA
v_gene: TRBV28
d_gene: TRBD1
CDR3aa: CASSLSSWTGTSSYNEQFF
CDR3nt: TGTGCCAGCAGTTTAAGTTCTTGGACAGGGACCAGCTCCTACAATGAGCAGTTCTTC

j_gene: TRBJ2-1
abundance: NA
v_gene: TRBV7-9
d_gene: NA
CDR3aa: CASSSPGEAAYNEQFF
CDR3nt: TGTGCCAGCAGCTCGCCGGGGGAAGCTGCCTACAATGAGCAGTTCTTC

j_gene: TRBJ2-2
abundance: NA
v_gene: TRBV28
d_gene: NA
CDR3aa: CAIDTWGGGTGELFF
CDR3nt: TGTGCCATCGATACGTGGGGGGGCGGCACCGGGGAGCTGTTTTTT

j_gene: TRBJ2-3
abundance: NA
v_gene: TRBV10-1
d_gene: NA
CDR3aa: CASSGSTDTQYF
CDR3nt: TGCGCCAGCAGCGGTAGCACAGATACGCAGTATTTT

j_gene: TRBJ1-2
abundance: NA
v_gene: TRBV28
d_gene: NA
CDR3aa: CASSFTGLPGYTF
CDR3nt: TGTGCCAGCAGTTTTACAGGGCTGCCTGGCTACACCTTC

j_gene: TRBJ2-7
abundance: NA
v_gene: TRBV5-1
d_gene: TRBD2
CDR3aa: CASSLSVSAGGSYF
CDR3nt: TGCGCCAGCAGCTTGTCGGTATCAGCGGGAGGTTCTTACTTC

j_gene: TRBJ2-1
abundance: NA
v_gene: TRBV18
d_gene: NA
CDR3aa: CASSPGLSYNEQFF
CDR3nt: TGTGCCAGCTCACCGGGACTTTCCTACAATGAGCAGTTCTTC

j_gene: TRBJ1-4
abundance: NA
v_gene: TRBV27
d_gene: NA
CDR3aa: CASRPRGATNEKLFF
CDR3nt: TGTGCCAGCAGACCCCGGGGTGCAACTAATGAAAAACTGTTTTTT

j_gene: TRBJ2-3
abundance: few
v_gene: TRBV29-1
d_gene: TRBD2
CDR3aa: CSVEDKPRGGTTDTQYF
CDR3nt: TGCAGCGTTGAAGATAAGCCGCGGGGAGGGACCACAGATACGCAGTATTTT

j_gene: TRBJ2-2
abundance: NA
v_gene: TRBV25-1
d_gene: TRBD1
CDR3aa: CASTLGDRGSTGELFF
CDR3nt: TGTGCCAGCACTCTGGGGGACAGGGGGTCCACCGGGGAGCTGTTTTTT

j_gene: TRBJ2-6
abundance: few
v_gene: TRBV7-2
d_gene: TRBD2
CDR3aa: CASSPVGLAGPSGANVLTF
CDR3nt: TGTGCCAGCAGCCCGGTGGGACTAGCGGGCCCCTCTGGGGCCAACGTCCTGACTTTC

j_gene: TRBJ2-5
abundance: NA
v_gene: TRBV19
d_gene: NA
CDR3aa: CASSIQGTSVETQYF
CDR3nt: TGTGCCAGTAGTATACAGGGGACCAGTGTAGAGACCCAGTACTTC